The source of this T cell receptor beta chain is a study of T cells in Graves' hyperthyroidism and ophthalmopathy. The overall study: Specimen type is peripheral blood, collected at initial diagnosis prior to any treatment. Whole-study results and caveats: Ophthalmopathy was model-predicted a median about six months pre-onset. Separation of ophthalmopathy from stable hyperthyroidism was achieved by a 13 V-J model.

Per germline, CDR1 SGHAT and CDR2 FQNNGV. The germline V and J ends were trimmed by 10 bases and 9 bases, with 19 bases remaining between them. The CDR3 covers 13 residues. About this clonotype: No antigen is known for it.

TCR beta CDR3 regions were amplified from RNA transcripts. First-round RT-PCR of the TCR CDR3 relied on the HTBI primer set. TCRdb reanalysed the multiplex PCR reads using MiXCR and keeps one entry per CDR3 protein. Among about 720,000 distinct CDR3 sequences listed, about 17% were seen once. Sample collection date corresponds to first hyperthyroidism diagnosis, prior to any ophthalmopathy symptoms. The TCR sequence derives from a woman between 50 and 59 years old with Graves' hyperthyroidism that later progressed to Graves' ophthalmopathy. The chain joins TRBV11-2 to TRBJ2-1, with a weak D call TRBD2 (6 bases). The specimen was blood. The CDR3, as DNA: TGTGCCACCCGGGAGACTAGGCTCGTTGAGCAGTTCTTC. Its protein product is CATRETRLVEQFF.